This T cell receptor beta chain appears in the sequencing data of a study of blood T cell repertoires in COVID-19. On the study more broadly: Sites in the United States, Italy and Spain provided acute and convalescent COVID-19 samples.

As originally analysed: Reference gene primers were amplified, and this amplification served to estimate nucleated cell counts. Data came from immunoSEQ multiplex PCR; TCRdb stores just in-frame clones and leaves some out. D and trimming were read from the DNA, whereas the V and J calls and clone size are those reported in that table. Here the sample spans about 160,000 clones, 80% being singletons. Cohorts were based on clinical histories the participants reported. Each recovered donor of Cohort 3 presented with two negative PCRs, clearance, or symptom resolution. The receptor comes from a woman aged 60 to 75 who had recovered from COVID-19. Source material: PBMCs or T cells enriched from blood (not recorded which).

The CDR3 is CSVGGAANYGYTF. The CDR3 DNA reads TGCAGCGTTGGGGGAGCCGCTAACTATGGCTACACCTTC. The V gene is TRBV29-1, the J gene TRBJ1-2; D gene unclear. Trimming pared 4 bases from V and 0 bases from J, leaving 9 bases between. Germline V gene data show CDR1 as SQVTM and CDR2 as ANQGSEA. This CDR3 is built from 13 residues.